This TCR beta chain was recorded in a study of shared T cell receptors in the human thymus. TCRdb's copy holds only in-frame clones and misses some; the assay was immunoSEQ multiplex PCR. The table shows about 730,000 clones, with over 75% occurring only once. J gave up 0 bases and V 2 bases, and 6 bases lay outside the gene matches. Germline V gene lookup returns CDR1 LNHNV and CDR2 YYDKDF (reference sequence). The CDR3 totals 16 residues. The data were also submitted as part of a second study, on human thymus T cells. As that study records: Immunologically healthy infants in Finland undergoing congenital heart defect surgery were the donors. Resections that were taken during corrective heart surgery supplied the thymus tissue. What related research reported was that thymic repertoires overlapped highly among unrelated individuals.

What was sequenced was thymocytes. The V gene is TRBV15, the J gene TRBJ1-1; 7 nucleotides align to TRBD1. The source is a girl less than two years old with a congenital heart defect. In DNA form, the CDR3 reads TGTGCCACCAGCAGACCGACACAGGGGATGAACACTGAAGCTTTCTTT. Its translation is CATSRPTQGMNTEAFF.